This T cell receptor (beta chain) was identified during a study of T cell repertoires in cytomegalovirus infection. Study-wide background: Used in the study were CMV epitopes, some recently identified and HLA-C-restricted, others well-studied and HLA-B-restricted. In public TCR beta signatures, there were indications of both CMV infection and matching HLA type. The study's findings and limits: The ex vivo response was dominated by HLA-C-restricted CMV-specific TCR beta clonotypes.

Deletions cut 1 base from V and 3 bases from J, with 6 bases between. Germline lookup yields CDR1 SGHVS and CDR2 FNYEAQ. The CDR3 length is 13 residues. TCRdb fed the reads into MiXCR, producing one record per CDR3 protein. Of some 200,000 distinct CDR3 sequences listed, about 40% are singletons. A note on this clonotype: What it binds is not known.

The chain combines TRBV7-6 with TRBJ1-1, with D uncertain. This clonotype was sampled from a human donor in good health (CMV status not recorded). Some clones in this sample may be carry-over from other donors' samples. The sample consisted of CD8+ T cells from cultured PBMCs, taken from culture after CMV antigen stimulation. This CDR3 is CASSLELDTEAFF. CDR3 bases: TGTGCCAGCAGCTTAGAGTTGGACACTGAAGCTTTCTTT.